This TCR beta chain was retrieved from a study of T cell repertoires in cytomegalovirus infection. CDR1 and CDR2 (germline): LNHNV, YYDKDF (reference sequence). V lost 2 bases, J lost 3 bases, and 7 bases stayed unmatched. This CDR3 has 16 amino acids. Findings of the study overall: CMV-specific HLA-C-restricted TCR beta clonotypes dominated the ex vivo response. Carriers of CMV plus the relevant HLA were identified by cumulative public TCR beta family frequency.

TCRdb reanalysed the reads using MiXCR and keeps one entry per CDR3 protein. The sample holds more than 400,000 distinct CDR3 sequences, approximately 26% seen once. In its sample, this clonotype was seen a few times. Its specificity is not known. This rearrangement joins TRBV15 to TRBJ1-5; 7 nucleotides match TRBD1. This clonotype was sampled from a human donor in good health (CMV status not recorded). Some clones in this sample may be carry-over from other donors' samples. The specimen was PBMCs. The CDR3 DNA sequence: TGTGCCACCAGCAGAAGCCCCGGGACAGCCAATCAGCCCCAGCATTTT. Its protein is CATSRSPGTANQPQHF.